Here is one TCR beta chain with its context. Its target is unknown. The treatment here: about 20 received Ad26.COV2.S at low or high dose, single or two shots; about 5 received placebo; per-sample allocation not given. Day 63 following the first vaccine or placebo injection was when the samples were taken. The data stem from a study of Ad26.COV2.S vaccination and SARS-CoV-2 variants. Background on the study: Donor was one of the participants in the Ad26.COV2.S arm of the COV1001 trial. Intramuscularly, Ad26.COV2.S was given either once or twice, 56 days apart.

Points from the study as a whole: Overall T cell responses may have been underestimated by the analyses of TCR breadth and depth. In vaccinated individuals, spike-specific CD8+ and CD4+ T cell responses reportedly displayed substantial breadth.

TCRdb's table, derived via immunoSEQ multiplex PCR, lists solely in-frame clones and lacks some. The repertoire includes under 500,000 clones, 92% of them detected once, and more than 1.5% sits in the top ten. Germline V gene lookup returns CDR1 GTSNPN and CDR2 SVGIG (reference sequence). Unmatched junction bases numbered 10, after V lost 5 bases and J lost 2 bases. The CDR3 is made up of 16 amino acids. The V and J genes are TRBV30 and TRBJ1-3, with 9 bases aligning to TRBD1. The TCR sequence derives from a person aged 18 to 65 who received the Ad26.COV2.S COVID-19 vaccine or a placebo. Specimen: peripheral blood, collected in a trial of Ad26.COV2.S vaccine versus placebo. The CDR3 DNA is TGTGCCTGGGCCTCTGTGGGACAGGGCGCTGGAAACACCATATATTTT. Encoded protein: CAWASVGQGAGNTIYF.